Below, one T cell receptor (beta chain) is given with its context. Authors' analysis steps: Amplifying reference gene primers gave estimates of nucleated cell counts. Produced via immunoSEQ multiplex PCR; TCRdb's table is partial and in-frame only. V, J and clone size were drawn from that table, and D and trimming were deduced from the DNA. Of about 75,000 clones listed, under 80% are singletons. The data were obtained in a study of blood T cell repertoires in COVID-19. Study as a whole: From T cells, B-cell-depleted T cells, or PBMCs came the material, which was cDNA or gDNA.

Germline CDR1 reads LNHDA; CDR2 reads SQIVND (reference sequence). The V end was cut by 3 bases, the J end by 8 bases, with 17 bases between. The CDR3 extends over 15 amino acids. This TCR was recovered from a human donor with acute or convalescent COVID-19. The donor label of this sample is uncertain. The chain links TRBV19 to TRBJ2-1, with D possibly matching TRBD2 (6 bases). Sequencing used peripheral blood. The CDR3 DNA follows: TGTGCCAGTAGTATCCGGGAGCCCCTATTTGATGAGCAGTTCTTC. The encoded protein is CASSIREPLFDEQFF.